The clone carrying this T cell receptor beta chain was detected a few times. Its antigen is undetermined. The sample comes from a study of response to subunit inactivated influenza vaccine. Germline V gene sequence: CDR1 DFQATT, CDR2 SNEGSKA (reference sequence). V gave up 3 bases and J gave up 4 bases; unmatched junction bases: 6. The length of the CDR3 is 14 residues. Each CDR3 protein gets one entry after TCRdb re-called the RT-PCR reads with MiXCR. The repertoire has a few hundred thousand distinct CDR3 sequences, approximately 14% of them found once; the top ten carry around 10%. Study conclusions and caveats: Authors proposed each seasonal influenza vaccination draws in few new T cells.

The V gene is TRBV20-1, the J gene TRBJ2-3; 8 bases match TRBD1. This specimen consisted of PBMCs from blood, obtained less than 13 days after vaccination. The clonotype originates from a man between 45 and 60 years old who received an inactivated influenza vaccine. The CDR3 reads CSASIAGGADTQYF. The CDR3 nucleotides are TGCAGTGCTAGTATCGCAGGGGGCGCAGATACGCAGTATTTT.